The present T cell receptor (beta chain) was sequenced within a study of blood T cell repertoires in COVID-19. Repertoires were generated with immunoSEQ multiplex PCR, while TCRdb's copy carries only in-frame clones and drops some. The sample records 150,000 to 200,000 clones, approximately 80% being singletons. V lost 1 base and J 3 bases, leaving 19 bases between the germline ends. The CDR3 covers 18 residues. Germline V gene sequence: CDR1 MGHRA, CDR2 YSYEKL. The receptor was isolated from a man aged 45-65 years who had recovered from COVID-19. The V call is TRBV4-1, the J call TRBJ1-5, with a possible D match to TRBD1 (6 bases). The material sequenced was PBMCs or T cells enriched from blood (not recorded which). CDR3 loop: CASSQVGRGGGINQPQHF. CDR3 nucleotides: TGCGCCAGCAGCCAAGTAGGCAGGGGAGGGGGTATCAATCAGCCCCAGCATTTT.